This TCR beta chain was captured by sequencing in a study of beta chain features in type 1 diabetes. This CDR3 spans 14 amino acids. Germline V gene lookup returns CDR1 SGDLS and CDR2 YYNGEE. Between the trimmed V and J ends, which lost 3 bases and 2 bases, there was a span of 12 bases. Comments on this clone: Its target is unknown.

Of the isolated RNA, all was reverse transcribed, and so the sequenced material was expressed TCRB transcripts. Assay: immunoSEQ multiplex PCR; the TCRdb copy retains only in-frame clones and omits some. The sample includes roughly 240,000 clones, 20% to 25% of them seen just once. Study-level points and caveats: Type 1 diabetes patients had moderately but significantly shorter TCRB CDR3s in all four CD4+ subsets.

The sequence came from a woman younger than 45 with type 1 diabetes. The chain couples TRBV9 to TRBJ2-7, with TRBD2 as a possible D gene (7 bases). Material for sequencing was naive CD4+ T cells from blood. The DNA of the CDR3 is TGTGCCAGCAGCGAGAGGGGGGGAACCTACGAGCAGTACTTC. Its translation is CASSERGGTYEQYF.